The clone carrying this TCR beta chain appeared a few times. The record originates from a study of CD8 T cells in ankylosing spondylitis. V was shortened by 7 bases and J by 5 bases, with 9 bases between the two germline ends. This CDR3 contains 10 residues. CDR1 SQVTM and CDR2 ANQGSEA come from the germline V gene. A single record per CDR3 protein comes from TCRdb applying MiXCR to the 5' RACE reads. The data hold hundreds of thousands of distinct CDR3 sequences, with roughly 25% observed a single time. Sequenced: blood, either unsorted or a sorted T cell fraction (not recorded which). The clonotype comes from a male donor with ankylosing spondylitis or in good health (not recorded which). V gene TRBV29-1 combines with J gene TRBJ2-7; D perhaps matches TRBD2 (5 bases). The CDR3 here is CSAGEHEQYF. The CDR3 DNA reads as TGCAGCGCCGGGGAGCACGAGCAGTACTTC.